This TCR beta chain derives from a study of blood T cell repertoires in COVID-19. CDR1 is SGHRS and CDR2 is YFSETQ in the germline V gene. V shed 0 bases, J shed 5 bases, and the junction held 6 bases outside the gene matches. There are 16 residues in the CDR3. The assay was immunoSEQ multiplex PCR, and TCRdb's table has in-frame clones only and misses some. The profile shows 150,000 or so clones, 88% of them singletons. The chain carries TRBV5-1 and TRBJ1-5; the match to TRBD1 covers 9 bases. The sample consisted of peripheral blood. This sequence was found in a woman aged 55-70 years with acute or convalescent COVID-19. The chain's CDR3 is CASSLETGGFDQPQHF. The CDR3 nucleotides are TGCGCCAGCAGCTTGGAAACAGGGGGCTTTGATCAGCCCCAGCATTTT.